This T cell receptor (beta chain) was documented in a study of CD8+ T cells in alopecia areata. CDR1 and CDR2 from the germline V gene are GTSNPN and SVGIG (reference sequence). This CDR3 has 12 amino acids. Trimming removed 3 bases at V and 7 bases at J, with 13 bases between. TCR sequencing used cDNA made by reverse transcription of extracted RNA. This table comes from immunoSEQ multiplex PCR, and its TCRdb copy is limited to in-frame clones, with some not included. The table has some 110,000 clones, around 50% seen once. Treatment reported: oral pan-JAK inhibitor, 5-10 mg twice daily. J is TRBJ2-7 and V is TRBV30, with no clear D. This clonotype was sampled from a human donor with alopecia areata. Sequenced material: CD8+ T cells sorted from blood, taken at week 24, from a patient treated with tofacitinib. DNA for the CDR3: TGTGCCTGGAGCCCCGGGCCCAAGGAGCAGTACTTC. It encodes CAWSPGPKEQYF.